Presented here are 22 T cell receptor beta chains from one specimen sequenced in a study of Ad26.COV2.S vaccination and SARS-CoV-2 variants. As to treatment: about 20 received Ad26.COV2.S at low or high dose, single or two shots; 5 received placebo; per-sample allocation not given. Day 63 after the first vaccine or placebo injection was the time point for sampling. Using immunoSEQ multiplex PCR, the repertoire was profiled, and TCRdb retains in-frame clones only, with some absent. The sample includes more than 300,000 clones, approximately 86% of them seen just once. The sequences come from peripheral blood, collected in a trial of Ad26.COV2.S vaccine versus placebo. These TCRs come from a person between 18 and 60 years old who received the Ad26.COV2.S COVID-19 vaccine or a placebo.

The gene calls are TRBV6-2 or TRBV6-3 and TRBJ2-1, with D perhaps matching TRBD1 (5 bases). The germline V and J ends were trimmed by 5 bases and 10 bases, with 15 bases remaining between them. The CDR3 spans 13 residues. Germline-derived CDR1 and CDR2 are MNHEY and SVGEGT. The DNA for the CDR3 is TGTGCCAGCAGTATAATCACAGGTTTGGAGCAGTTCTTC. This translates into CASSIITGLEQFF.

With regard to this clone: The limits of the CDR3 on the DNA are not certain, so only TCRdb's listed CDR3 is given. This chain connects TRBV7-9 to TRBJ1-1. Including both end residues, the CDR3 is 14 amino acids long. Germline V gene data show CDR1 as SEHNR and CDR2 as FQNEAQ (reference sequence). The CDR3 region is CASILGGLNTEAFF.

J is TRBJ2-3 and V is TRBV10-3; D is perhaps TRBD2 (6 bases). This CDR3 region has 16 residues. Germline assignment: CDR1 ENHRY and CDR2 SYGVKD. Trimming left V 4 bases short and J 3 bases short, with 17 bases between. CDR3 residues: CAISAGGIYGTDTQYF. CDR3 sequence (DNA): TGTGCCATCAGTGCTGGCGGGATATACGGGACAGATACGCAGTATTTT.

Only a few counts were recorded for this clone. The chain employs TRBV19 and TRBJ2-1; D uncertain. This CDR3 is 16 amino acids long. From germline, CDR1 is LNHDA and CDR2 SQIVND (reference sequence). The V end was cut by 7 bases, the J end by 0 bases, with 16 bases between. The DNA of the CDR3 is TGTGCCAGTAACCCCACAGAGTCGAGCTCCTACAATGAGCAGTTCTTC. This gives the protein CASNPTESSSYNEQFF.

The genes are TRBV6-5 and TRBJ1-2, with D hard to call. This CDR3 contains 15 residues. CDR1 and CDR2 from the germline V gene are MNHEY and SVGAGI. The V gene lost 4 bases and the J gene lost 8 bases, with 20 bases spanning the gap. The CDR3 loop reads CASSLSPEAQRGYTF. The DNA for the CDR3 is TGTGCCAGCAGTTTAAGCCCGGAGGCCCAGCGGGGCTACACCTTC.

This clone has a handful of counts. V gene TRBV6-2 or TRBV6-3 combines with J gene TRBJ2-2; a weak D match, TRBD1 (5 bases). V was trimmed by 3 bases and J by 3 bases, leaving 11 bases between them. Germline CDR1 MNHEY, CDR2 SVGEGT. This CDR3 contains 15 residues. CDR3 bases: TGTGCCAGCAGTTATCTCGACAGTTACACCGGGGAGCTGTTTTTT. This encodes CASSYLDSYTGELFF.

The rearrangement links TRBV28 to TRBJ1-5, with 8 bases lining up with TRBD1. CDR1 and CDR2 from the germline V gene are MDHEN and SYDVKM. The CDR3 loop spans 16 amino acids. With V trimmed by 1 base and J by 7 bases, 9 bases remained unmatched. CDR3 sequence (DNA): TGTGCCAGCAGTTTATTCCACCAGGGGGCAGGACAGCCCCAGCATTTT. Protein product: CASSLFHQGAGQPQHF.

The J gene is TRBJ2-7, the V gene TRBV6-1, with D possibly matching TRBD1 (6 bases). Per germline, CDR1 MNHNS and CDR2 SASEGT. The length of the CDR3 is 15 residues. V was cut by 0 bases and J by 4 bases, with 13 bases left in between. CDR3: CASSEATGTLYEQYF. Written as DNA, the CDR3 is TGTGCCAGCAGTGAAGCAACCGGGACACTTTACGAGCAGTACTTC.

DNA of the CDR3: TGTGCCTGGACAGATCTCAGCGGGGGTTTTAGAGAGACCCAGTACTTC. It encodes CAWTDLSGGFRETQYF. V is TRBV30 and J is TRBJ2-5; TRBD2 aligns across 8 bases. The CDR3 is made up of 16 amino acids. V lost 4 bases to trimming and J lost 4 bases; unmatched junction nucleotides: 14. Germline CDR1 and CDR2: GTSNPN and SVGIG (reference sequence).

The chain employs TRBV19 and TRBJ1-4, with TRBD1 matching over 8 bases. This CDR3 has 15 residues. Germline V CDR1 and CDR2: LNHDA, SQIVND (reference sequence). Unmatched junction bases numbered 10, after V lost 5 bases and J lost 8 bases. CDR3 bases: TGTGCCAGTAGTTTTCCCGGGACAGGTCGCGAAAAACTGTTTTTT. Protein product: CASSFPGTGREKLFF.

The V gene is TRBV18, the J gene TRBJ2-7; 8 bases agree with TRBD1. V shed 4 bases, J shed 0 bases, and the junction held 8 bases outside the gene matches. The CDR3 contains 16 residues. The V gene's germline CDR1 is KGHSH and CDR2 LQKENI. CDR3 region: CASSLTDRVGSYEQYF. Here the CDR3 DNA reads TGTGCCAGCTCACTGACGGACAGGGTTGGCTCCTACGAGCAGTACTTC.

The chain recombines TRBV27 with TRBJ1-1, with TRBD1 matching over 7 bases. CDR1 MNHEY and CDR2 SMNVEV come from the germline V gene (reference sequence). V shed 5 bases and J 0 bases; nucleotides not matched to a gene: 12. The CDR3 extends over 17 amino acids. This CDR3 is CASSPRDSYFMNTEAFF. CDR3 bases: TGTGCCAGCAGTCCCCGGGACAGCTACTTCATGAACACTGAAGCTTTCTTT.

This rearrangement joins TRBV10-2 to TRBJ2-7, with 11 bases aligning to TRBD2. Germline CDR1 and CDR2: WSHSY and SAAADI. This CDR3 is built from 16 residues. V dropped 6 bases and J dropped 2; count of bases not matched to a gene: 9. The CDR3 protein is CASRKRGTSGTYEQYF. Written as DNA, the CDR3 is TGCGCCAGCAGAAAACGCGGGACTAGCGGCACCTACGAGCAGTACTTC.

The chain links TRBV19 to TRBJ2-5; 9 bases agree with TRBD2. The CDR3 sequence is 15 residues long. V gave up 3 bases and J gave up 4 bases; unmatched junction bases: 6. Germline CDR1 is LNHDA and CDR2 is SQIVND (reference sequence). In DNA, the CDR3 is TGTGCCAGTAGTATCGGAGCGGGGGGCGGAGAGACCCAGTACTTC. Amino acids: CASSIGAGGGETQYF.

CDR3 loop: CASSYPRDSNSYEQYF. Here the CDR3 DNA reads TGTGCCAGCAGTTACCCCAGGGACAGTAACTCCTACGAGCAGTACTTC. V is TRBV6-2 or TRBV6-3 and J is TRBJ2-7, with 7 bases lining up with TRBD1. J gave up 0 bases and V 2 bases, and 7 bases lay outside the gene matches. The CDR3 totals 16 residues. The germline V gene has CDR1 MNHEY and CDR2 SVGEGT.

V gene TRBV2 combines with J gene TRBJ2-3; no reliable D call. V was cut by 3 bases and J by 2 bases, with 12 bases left in between. Germline lookup yields CDR1 SNHLY and CDR2 FYNNEI. The CDR3 has 15 residues. In nucleotides, the CDR3 is TGTGCCAGCAGTGAGGGCGGAGTTTCCACAGATACGCAGTATTTT. Its protein product is CASSEGGVSTDTQYF.

V gene TRBV27 combines with J gene TRBJ2-7; perhaps TRBD1 as D (5 bases). The CDR3 totals 13 residues. V dropped 3 bases and J dropped 0 bases, with 6 bases sitting between them. Germline V gives CDR1 MNHEY, CDR2 SMNVEV (reference sequence). As DNA, the CDR3 is TGTGCCAGCAGTTTTAGGGGCTCCTACGAGCAGTACTTC. Protein product: CASSFRGSYEQYF.

V gene TRBV27 combines with J gene TRBJ1-2, with no clear D. The CDR3 spans 15 residues. CDR1 is MNHEY, CDR2 SMNVEV, per germline (reference sequence). Trimming removed 5 bases from V and 2 bases from J, with 15 bases in between. The CDR3 protein is CASSIGPSGNYGYTF. CDR3 DNA sequence: TGTGCCAGCAGTATCGGACCTTCGGGCAACTATGGCTACACCTTC.

Only a few counts were recorded for this clone. The rearrangement links TRBV6-2 or TRBV6-3 to TRBJ1-6; 9 nucleotides line up with TRBD1. J lost 5 bases, V lost 2 bases, and 1 base had no gene match. CDR3 length: 15 amino acids. Per the germline V gene, CDR1 is MNHEY and CDR2 is SVGEGT. The CDR3 region has the DNA TGTGCCAGCAGTTACGACAGGGGGGATAATTCACCCCTCCACTTT. It codes for CASSYDRGDNSPLHF.

This chain uses TRBV3-1 (or the pseudogene TRBV3-2) with TRBJ1-2; D is possibly TRBD1 (5 bases). The germline V and J ends were trimmed by 1 base and 4 bases, with 16 bases remaining between them. Germline CDR1 reads LGHDT; CDR2 reads YNNKEL (reference sequence). This CDR3 is built from 16 residues. The DNA for the CDR3 is TGTGCCAGCAGCCAAGGCAGGGTAGTACAGGCCTATGGCTACACCTTC. This sequence encodes CASSQGRVVQAYGYTF.

The chain has TRBV6-6 and TRBJ1-3; tentative D call: TRBD1 (5 bases). The V gene's germline CDR1 is MNHNY and CDR2 SVGAGI (reference sequence). The CDR3 is 16 residues long. Trimming stripped 2 bases from V and 3 bases from J, with 14 bases between. The CDR3 is CASSYIWGNGGNTIYF. DNA of the CDR3: TGTGCCAGCAGTTACATTTGGGGGAATGGTGGAAACACCATATATTTT.

This clone has a handful of counts. The chain combines TRBV5-1 with TRBJ2-5; D is unclear. V gave up 4 bases and J gave up 0 bases, with 4 bases separating them. Germline lookup yields CDR1 SGHRS and CDR2 YFSETQ. This CDR3 has 12 amino acids. The CDR3 nucleotides read TGCGCCAGCAGCGAAAACCAAGAGACCCAGTACTTC. It is translated as CASSENQETQYF.